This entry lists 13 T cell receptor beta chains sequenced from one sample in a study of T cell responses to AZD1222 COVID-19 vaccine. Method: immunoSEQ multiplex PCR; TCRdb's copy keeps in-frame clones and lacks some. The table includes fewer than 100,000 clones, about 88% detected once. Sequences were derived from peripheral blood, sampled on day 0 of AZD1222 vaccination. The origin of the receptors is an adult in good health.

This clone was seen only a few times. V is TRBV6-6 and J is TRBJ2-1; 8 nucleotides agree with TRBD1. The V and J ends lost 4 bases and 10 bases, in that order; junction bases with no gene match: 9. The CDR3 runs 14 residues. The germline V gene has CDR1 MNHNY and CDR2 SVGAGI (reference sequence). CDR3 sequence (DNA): TGTGCCAGCAGTTCCGGGACAGGATGGGACGAGCAGTTCTTC. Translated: CASSSGTGWDEQFF.

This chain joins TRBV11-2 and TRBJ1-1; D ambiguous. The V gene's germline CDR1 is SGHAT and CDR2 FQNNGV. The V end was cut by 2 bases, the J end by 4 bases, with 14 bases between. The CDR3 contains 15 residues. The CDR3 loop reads CASSLTGIAGTEAFF. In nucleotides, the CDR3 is TGTGCCAGCAGCTTAACGGGGATAGCGGGCACTGAAGCTTTCTTT.

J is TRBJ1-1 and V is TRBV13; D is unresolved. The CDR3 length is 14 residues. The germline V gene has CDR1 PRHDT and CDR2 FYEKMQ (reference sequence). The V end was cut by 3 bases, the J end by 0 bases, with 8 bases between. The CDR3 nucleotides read TGTGCCAGCAGCTTGAGAGATTTGAACACTGAAGCTTTCTTT. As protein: CASSLRDLNTEAFF.

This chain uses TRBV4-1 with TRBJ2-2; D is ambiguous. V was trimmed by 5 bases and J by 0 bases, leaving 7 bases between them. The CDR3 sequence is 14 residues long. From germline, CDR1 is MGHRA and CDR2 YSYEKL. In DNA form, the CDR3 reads TGCGCCAGCAGCTATACATCGAACACCGGGGAGCTGTTTTTT. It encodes CASSYTSNTGELFF.

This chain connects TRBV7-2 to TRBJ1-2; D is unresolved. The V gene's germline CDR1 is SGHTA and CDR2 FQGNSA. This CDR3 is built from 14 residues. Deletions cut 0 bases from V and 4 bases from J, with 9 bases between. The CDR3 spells CASSLAELFYGYTF. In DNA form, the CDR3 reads TGTGCCAGCAGCTTAGCAGAACTCTTCTATGGCTACACCTTC.

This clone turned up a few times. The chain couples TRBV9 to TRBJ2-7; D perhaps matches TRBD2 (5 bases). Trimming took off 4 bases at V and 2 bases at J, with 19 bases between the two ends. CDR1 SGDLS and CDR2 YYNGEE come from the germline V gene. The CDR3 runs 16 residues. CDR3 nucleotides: TGTGCCAGCAGCCCAAGCAGCAAGCGGTCCCCCTACGAGCAGTACTTC. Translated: CASSPSSKRSPYEQYF.

The CDR3 is CASSSQENYGYTF. Here the CDR3 DNA reads TGCGCCAGCAGCTCTCAGGAAAACTATGGCTACACCTTC. This chain links TRBV5-1 with TRBJ1-2; unclear D gene. Germline V gives CDR1 SGHRS, CDR2 YFSETQ. V lost 3 bases and J lost 2, with 8 bases in between. The CDR3 has 13 amino acids.

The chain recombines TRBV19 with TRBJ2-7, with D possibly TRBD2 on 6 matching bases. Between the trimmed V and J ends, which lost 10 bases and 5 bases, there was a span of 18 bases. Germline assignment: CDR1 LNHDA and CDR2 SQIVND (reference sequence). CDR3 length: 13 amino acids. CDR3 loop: CATPQRGGDEQYF. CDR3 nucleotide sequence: TGTGCCACCCCCCAAAGGGGCGGGGACGAGCAGTACTTC.

The chain's CDR3 is CASSPESTNEKLFF. The CDR3 region has the DNA TGTGCCAGCAGTCCGGAATCGACTAATGAAAAACTGTTTTTT. This chain connects TRBV4-2 to TRBJ1-4; D is ambiguous. The CDR3 contains 14 residues. Trimming took 6 bases from V and 2 from J, leaving 10 bases between them. Germline V gene lookup returns CDR1 LGHNA and CDR2 YNFKEQ.

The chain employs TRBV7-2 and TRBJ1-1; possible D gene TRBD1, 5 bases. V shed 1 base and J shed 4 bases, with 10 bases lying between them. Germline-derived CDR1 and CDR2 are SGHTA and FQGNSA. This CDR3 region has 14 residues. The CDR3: CASSLVGGATEAFF. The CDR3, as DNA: TGTGCCAGCAGCTTAGTGGGGGGTGCCACTGAAGCTTTCTTT.

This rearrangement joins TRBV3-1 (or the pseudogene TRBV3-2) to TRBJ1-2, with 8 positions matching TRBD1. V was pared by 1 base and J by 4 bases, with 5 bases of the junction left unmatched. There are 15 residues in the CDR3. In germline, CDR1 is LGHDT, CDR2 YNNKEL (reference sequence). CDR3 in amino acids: CASSQGQGATYGYTF. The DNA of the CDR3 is TGTGCCAGCAGCCAAGGGCAGGGGGCGACCTATGGCTACACCTTC.

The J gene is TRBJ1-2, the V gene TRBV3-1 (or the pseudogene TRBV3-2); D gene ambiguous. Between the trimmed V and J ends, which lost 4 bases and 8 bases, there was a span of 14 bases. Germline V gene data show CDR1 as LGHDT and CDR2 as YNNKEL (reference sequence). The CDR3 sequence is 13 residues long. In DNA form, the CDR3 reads TGTGCCAGCAGCCCCGGGCCACTCTGGGGCTACACCTTC. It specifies CASSPGPLWGYTF.

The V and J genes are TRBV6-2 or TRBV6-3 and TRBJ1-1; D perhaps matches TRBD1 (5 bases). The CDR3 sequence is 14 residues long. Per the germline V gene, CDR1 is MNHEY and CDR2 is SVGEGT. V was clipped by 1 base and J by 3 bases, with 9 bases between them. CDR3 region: CASSYLGLDTEAFF. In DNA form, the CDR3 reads TGTGCCAGCAGTTACTTGGGGCTCGACACTGAAGCTTTCTTT.